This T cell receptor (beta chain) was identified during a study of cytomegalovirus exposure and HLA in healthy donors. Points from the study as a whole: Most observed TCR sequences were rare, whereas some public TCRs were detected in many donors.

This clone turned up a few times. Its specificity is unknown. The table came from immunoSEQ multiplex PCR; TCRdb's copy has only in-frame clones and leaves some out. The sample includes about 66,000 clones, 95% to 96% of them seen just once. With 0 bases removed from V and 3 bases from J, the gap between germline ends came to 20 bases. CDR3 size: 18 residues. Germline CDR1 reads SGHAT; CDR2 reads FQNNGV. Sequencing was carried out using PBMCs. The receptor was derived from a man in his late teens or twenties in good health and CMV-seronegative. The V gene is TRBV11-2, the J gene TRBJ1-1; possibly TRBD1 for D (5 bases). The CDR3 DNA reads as TGTGCCAGCAGCTTAGATTTTAGGGGCTTCTTGGAATACACTGAAGCTTTCTTT. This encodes CASSLDFRGFLEYTEAFF.